The 21 T cell receptor beta chains in this list originate from one sample, sequenced in a study of shared clonotypes between healthy human individuals (TCRdb year 2020). Library preparation employed the immunoSEQ multiplex PCR assay. This immuneACCESS table, as held by TCRdb, lists in-frame sequences with V and J called but not all clones. Of the missing ones, under half trace to an unresolved V gene in checked studies; the others have no known cause. For this sample there are over 2 million clones; around 92% appear just once. The ten largest account for roughly 0.34% of the sample. Sample: naive CD4+ T cells from PBMCs. Read against the paper, the sample's cell subset or site label means: CD45RA+ positively selected. All receptors come from a man aged 18 to 35 in good health. Some clones in this sample may be carry-over from other donors' samples.

The chain recombines TRBV20-1 with TRBJ2-1; a weak D match, TRBD2 (6 bases). With 3 bases removed from V and 9 bases from J, the gap between germline ends came to 9 bases. Looked up from germline, CDR1 is DFQATT and CDR2 is SNEGSKA (reference sequence). The CDR3 totals 11 residues. This CDR3 is CSASGGLEQFF. The CDR3 nucleotides read TGCAGTGCTAGTGGAGGGCTTGAGCAGTTCTTC.

The chain carries TRBV7-8 and TRBJ2-4, with D maybe TRBD2 (5 bases). The V end was cut by 2 bases, the J end by 0 bases, with 11 bases between. The CDR3 consists of 16 residues. CDR1 SGHVS and CDR2 FQNEAQ come from the germline V gene. Here the CDR3 DNA reads TGTGCCAGCAGCTTACGATTCGGACTAGCCAAAAACATTCAGTACTTC. Amino acids: CASSLRFGLAKNIQYF.

The J gene is TRBJ1-3, the V gene TRBV6-5; D remains ambiguous. V lost 0 bases, J lost 1 base, and 7 bases lay in between. Germline CDR1 reads MNHEY; CDR2 reads SVGAGI. This CDR3 has 15 amino acids. CDR3 nucleotides: TGTGCCAGCAGTTACTCGTACGCTTCTGGAAACACCATATATTTT. Protein product: CASSYSYASGNTIYF.

The chain recombines TRBV7-9 with TRBJ1-6, with 11 bases matching TRBD1. Germline CDR1 is SEHNR and CDR2 is FQNEAQ (reference sequence). The junction had 5 bases not matched to a gene; V was cut back by 5 bases and J by 8 bases. This CDR3 region has 15 residues. CDR3: CASSPRTGGDSPLHF. DNA of the CDR3: TGTGCCAGCAGCCCTCGGACAGGGGGCGATTCACCCCTCCACTTT. The whole variable domain, remainder taken from reference TRBV7-9 and TRBJ1-6, is DTGVSQNPRHKITKRGQNVTFRCDPISEHNRLYWYRQTLGQGPEFLTYFQNEAQLEKSRLLSDRFSAERPKGSFSTLEIQRTEQGDSAMYLCASSPRTGGDSPLHFGNGTRLTVT.

The chain uses TRBV4-1 and TRBJ2-7, with 7 bases matching TRBD1. V gave up 1 base and J gave up 2 bases; unmatched junction bases: 5. This CDR3 has 15 amino acids. Germline CDR1 reads MGHRA; CDR2 reads YSYEKL. The CDR3 loop reads CASSQGAGTAYEQYF. CDR3 DNA: TGCGCCAGCAGCCAAGGGGCCGGGACAGCCTACGAGCAGTACTTC.

The chain couples TRBV7-2 to TRBJ2-2, with TRBD2 matching 7 bases. Germline loops: CDR1 SGHTA, CDR2 FQGNSA. This CDR3 contains 15 residues. V trimming: 5 bases; J trimming: 5 bases; junction bases outside the gene matches: 8. This CDR3 is CASSQRDGRTGELFF. The CDR3 nucleotides read TGTGCCAGCAGCCAAAGGGACGGGAGGACCGGGGAGCTGTTTTTT.

As concerns this clone: Other DNA sequences in the same sample also yield this CDR3. The genes are TRBV7-2 and TRBJ1-2; 8 nucleotides line up with TRBD1. Looked up from germline, CDR1 is SGHTA and CDR2 is FQGNSA. The junction had 3 bases not matched to a gene; V was cut back by 5 bases and J by 7 bases. This CDR3 contains 12 residues. CDR3 bases: TGTGCCAGCAGCCCAGGACAGGGTGGCTACACCTTC. Residues: CASSPGQGGYTF.

The chain carries TRBV6-1 and TRBJ1-1; no firm D call. This CDR3 comprises 13 residues. Trimming took off 0 bases at V and 10 bases at J, with 12 bases between the two ends. From germline, CDR1 is MNHNS and CDR2 SASEGT. CDR3 protein: CASSEAKSFGAFF. The CDR3, as DNA: TGTGCCAGCAGTGAAGCGAAATCCTTCGGAGCTTTCTTT.

The chain is built from TRBV18 and TRBJ1-1, with a weak D call TRBD1 (5 bases). Trimming removed 3 bases at V and 10 bases at J, with 12 bases between. CDR3 length equals 12 residues. Germline loops: CDR1 KGHSH, CDR2 LQKENI. CDR3 protein: CASSPQVGGAFF. CDR3 nucleotide sequence: TGTGCCAGCTCACCCCAGGTCGGGGGAGCTTTCTTT.

This chain joins TRBV6-1 and TRBJ2-2; D uncertain. The CDR3 has 14 amino acids. Germline V gene sequence: CDR1 MNHNS, CDR2 SASEGT. V shed 0 bases and J shed 7 bases, with 9 bases lying between them. CDR3 in DNA: TGTGCCAGCAGTGAAGCAGCGAGAGGCGGGGAGCTGTTTTTT. Protein product: CASSEAARGGELFF.

This clone was seen a single time. The sample holds other DNA sequences that translate to the same CDR3. This chain uses TRBV18 with TRBJ2-7, with TRBD1 as a possible D gene (6 bases). The germline V gene has CDR1 KGHSH and CDR2 LQKENI. This CDR3 comprises 14 residues. Trimming stripped 2 bases from V and 2 bases from J, with 10 bases between. The CDR3 DNA reads as TGTGCCAGCTCACCAGGTACAGGGACCTACGAGCAGTACTTC. Translating it yields CASSPGTGTYEQYF. Full variable domain (remainder filled in from reference TRBV18 and TRBJ2-7): NAGVMQNPRHLVRRRGQEARLRCSPMKGHSHVYWYRQLPEEGLKFMVYLQKENIIDESGMPKERFSAEFPKEGPSILRIQQVVRGDSAAYFCASSPGTGTYEQYFGPGTRLTVT.

This chain joins TRBV6-6 and TRBJ1-1; the D is unclear. Looked up from germline, CDR1 is MNHNY and CDR2 is SVGAGI (reference sequence). CDR3 length: 14 residues. The V gene lost 0 bases and the J gene lost 6 bases, with 11 bases spanning the gap. CDR3 region: CASSYSALGAEAFF. The CDR3 coding sequence is TGTGCCAGCAGTTACTCGGCGTTGGGCGCTGAAGCTTTCTTT.

This clone was seen a single time. At the DNA level, this CDR3 is encoded by other sequences in the same sample as well. The V call is TRBV11-3, the J call TRBJ2-3; 13 bases map to TRBD2. This CDR3 has 17 residues. Germline V CDR1 and CDR2: SGHNT, YENEEA. J lost 3 bases, V lost 3 bases, and 6 bases had no gene match. This CDR3 reads CASSFRTSGRATDTQYF. The CDR3, as DNA: TGTGCCAGCAGCTTCCGAACTAGCGGGAGGGCAACAGATACGCAGTATTTT.

Only one count was recorded for this clone. The chain has TRBV28 and TRBJ2-3; 8 positions match TRBD2. This CDR3 spans 14 amino acids. Germline CDR1 MDHEN, CDR2 SYDVKM. The ends lost 4 bases at V and 8 bases at J; junction bases unmatched: 8. CDR3 DNA sequence: TGTGCCAGCAGTTCCGGGACTAGTGTCGTTACGCAGTATTTT. The encoded protein is CASSSGTSVVTQYF.

V usage is TRBV7-9 and J usage is TRBJ1-1, with TRBD1 matching 9 bases. CDR1 is SEHNR, CDR2 FQNEAQ, per germline (reference sequence). V lost 1 base, J lost 4 bases, and 4 bases stayed unmatched. The CDR3 extends over 15 amino acids. CDR3 bases: TGTGCCAGCAGCTTAGTGACAGGGGGAATCACTGAAGCTTTCTTT. This encodes CASSLVTGGITEAFF. The full variable domain, with the rest looked up from reference TRBV7-9 and TRBJ1-1, is DTGVSQNPRHKITKRGQNVTFRCDPISEHNRLYWYRQTLGQGPEFLTYFQNEAQLEKSRLLSDRFSAERPKGSFSTLEIQRTEQGDSAMYLCASSLVTGGITEAFFGQGTRLTVV.

This chain uses TRBV19 with TRBJ2-2; D is perhaps TRBD1 or TRBD2 (5 bases each). The V end was cut by 4 bases, the J end by 0 bases, with 18 bases between. Germline assignment: CDR1 LNHDA and CDR2 SQIVND (reference sequence). The CDR3 is 18 residues long. In nucleotides, the CDR3 is TGTGCCAGTAGTAGGCGAGGGGAAGTGAGCGCGAACACCGGGGAGCTGTTTTTT. Translation: CASSRRGEVSANTGELFF.

This chain uses TRBV6-5 with TRBJ2-7; D remains unclear. This CDR3 region has 14 residues. Germline CDR1 is MNHEY and CDR2 is SVGAGI. V was cut by 8 bases and J by 4 bases, with 18 bases left in between. CDR3 residues: CASYPNRAGYEQYF. CDR3 nucleotide sequence: TGTGCCAGCTACCCTAACCGGGCAGGTTACGAGCAGTACTTC.

The chain couples TRBV7-6 to TRBJ2-3, with 9 bases matching TRBD2. Germline-derived CDR1 and CDR2 are SGHVS and FNYEAQ. The length of the CDR3 is 16 residues. Germline trimming cut 3 bases from V and 3 bases from J; bases unmatched to any gene: 7. Here the CDR3 reads CASSLVAGVLTDTQYF. The CDR3 DNA sequence: TGTGCCAGCAGCTTGGTAGCGGGAGTGTTGACAGATACGCAGTATTTT.

V is TRBV19 and J is TRBJ1-5; D not certain. Germline V gives CDR1 LNHDA, CDR2 SQIVND (reference sequence). V lost 7 bases to trimming and J lost 0 bases, with 22 bases between them. CDR3 size: 18 residues. CDR3 in amino acids: CASNPIYDAGSSNQPQHF. DNA for the CDR3: TGTGCCAGTAATCCAATCTACGACGCGGGGTCTAGCAATCAGCCCCAGCATTTT.

This rearrangement joins TRBV6-5 to TRBJ2-7; D could derive from TRBD1 or TRBD2 (5 bases each). With 6 bases removed from V and 3 bases from J, the gap between germline ends came to 15 bases. Germline V CDR1 and CDR2: MNHEY, SVGAGI. CDR3 size: 14 residues. The CDR3 coding sequence is TGTGCCAGCAGCTTAACCGGGACGAGCTACGAGCAGTACTTC. The encoded protein is CASSLTGTSYEQYF.

The chain is built from TRBV11-1 and TRBJ2-7, with D perhaps TRBD2 (5 bases). CDR1 SGHAT and CDR2 FQDESV come from the germline V gene (reference sequence). V lost 2 bases and J lost 4, with 12 bases in between. The CDR3 has 14 amino acids. DNA for the CDR3: TGTGCCAGCAGCTTATCCGAGGGAGCGTACGAGCAGTACTTC. It codes for CASSLSEGAYEQYF.